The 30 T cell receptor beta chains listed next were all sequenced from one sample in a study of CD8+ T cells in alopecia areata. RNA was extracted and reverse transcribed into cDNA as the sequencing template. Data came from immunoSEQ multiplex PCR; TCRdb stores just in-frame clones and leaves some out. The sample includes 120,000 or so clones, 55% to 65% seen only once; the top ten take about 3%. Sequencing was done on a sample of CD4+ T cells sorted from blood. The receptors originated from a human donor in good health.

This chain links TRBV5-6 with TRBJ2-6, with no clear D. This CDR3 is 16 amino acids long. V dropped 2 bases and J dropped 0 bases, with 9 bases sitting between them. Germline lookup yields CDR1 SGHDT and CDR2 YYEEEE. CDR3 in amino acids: CASSFQVSSGANVLTF. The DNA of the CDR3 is TGTGCCAGCAGCTTCCAAGTATCCTCTGGGGCCAACGTCCTGACTTTC.

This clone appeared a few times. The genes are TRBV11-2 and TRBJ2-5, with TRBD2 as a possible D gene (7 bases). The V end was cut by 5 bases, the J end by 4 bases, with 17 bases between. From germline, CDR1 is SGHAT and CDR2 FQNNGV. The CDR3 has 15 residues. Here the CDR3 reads CASSNRGGGRETQYF. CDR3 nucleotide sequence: TGTGCCAGCAGCAACCGGGGCGGGGGCCGAGAGACCCAGTACTTC. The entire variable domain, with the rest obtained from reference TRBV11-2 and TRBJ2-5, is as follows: EAGVAQSPRYKIIEKRQSVAFWCNPISGHATLYWYQQILGQGPKLLIQFQNNGVVDDSQLPKDRFSAERLKGVDSTLKIQPAKLEDSAVYLCASSNRGGGRETQYFGPGTRLLVL.

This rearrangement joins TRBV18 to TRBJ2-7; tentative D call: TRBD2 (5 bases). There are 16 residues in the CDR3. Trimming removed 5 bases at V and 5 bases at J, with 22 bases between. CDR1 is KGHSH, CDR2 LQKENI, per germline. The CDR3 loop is CASSATGVPLTNEQYF. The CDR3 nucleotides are TGTGCCAGCTCAGCAACCGGGGTTCCACTGACCAACGAGCAGTACTTC.

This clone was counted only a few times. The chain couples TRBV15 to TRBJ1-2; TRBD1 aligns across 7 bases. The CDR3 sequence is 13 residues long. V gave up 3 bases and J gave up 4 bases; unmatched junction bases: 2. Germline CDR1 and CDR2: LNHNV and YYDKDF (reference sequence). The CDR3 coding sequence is TGTGCCACCAGCAGTGGACAGGCCTATGGCTACACCTTC. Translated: CATSSGQAYGYTF.

The DNA for the CDR3 is TGTGCCAGCAGCCAAGGGCCCTTGGCAGATACGCAGTATTTT. Translated: CASSQGPLADTQYF. V is TRBV11-2 and J is TRBJ2-3; D call uncertain. CDR3 length: 14 residues. Per germline, CDR1 SGHAT and CDR2 FQNNGV. V dropped 5 bases and J dropped 4 bases, with 13 bases sitting between them.

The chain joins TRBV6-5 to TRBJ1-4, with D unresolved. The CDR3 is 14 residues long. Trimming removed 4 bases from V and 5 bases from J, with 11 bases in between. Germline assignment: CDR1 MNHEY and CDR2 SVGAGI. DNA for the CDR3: TGTGCCAGCAGTTCGGGGTTTAACAATGAAAAACTGTTTTTT. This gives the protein CASSSGFNNEKLFF.

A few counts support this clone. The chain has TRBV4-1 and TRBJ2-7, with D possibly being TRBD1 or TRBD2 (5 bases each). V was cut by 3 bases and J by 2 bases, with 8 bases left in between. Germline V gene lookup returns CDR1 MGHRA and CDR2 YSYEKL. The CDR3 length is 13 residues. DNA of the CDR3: TGCGCCAGCAGCCATGGGGGACCCTACGAGCAGTACTTC. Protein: CASSHGGPYEQYF.

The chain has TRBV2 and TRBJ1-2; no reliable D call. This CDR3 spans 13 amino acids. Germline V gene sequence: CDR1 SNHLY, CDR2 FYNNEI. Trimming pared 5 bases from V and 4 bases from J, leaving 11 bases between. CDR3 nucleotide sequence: TGTGCCAGCAGTTATACAGAAAGCTATGGCTACACCTTC. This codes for CASSYTESYGYTF.

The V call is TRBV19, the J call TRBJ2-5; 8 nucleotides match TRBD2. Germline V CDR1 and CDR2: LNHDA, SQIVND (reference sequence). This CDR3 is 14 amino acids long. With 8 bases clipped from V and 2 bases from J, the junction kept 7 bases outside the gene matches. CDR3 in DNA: TGTGCCAGTTATAGCAGCGGGGGACAAGAGACCCAGTACTTC. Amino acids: CASYSSGGQETQYF.

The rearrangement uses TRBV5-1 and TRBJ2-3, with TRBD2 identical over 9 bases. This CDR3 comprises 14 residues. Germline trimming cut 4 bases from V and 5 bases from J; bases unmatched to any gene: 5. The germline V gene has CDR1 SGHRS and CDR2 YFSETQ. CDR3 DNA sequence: TGCGCCAGCAGCATTAGCGGGGGAGGAGATACGCAGTATTTT. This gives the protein CASSISGGGDTQYF.

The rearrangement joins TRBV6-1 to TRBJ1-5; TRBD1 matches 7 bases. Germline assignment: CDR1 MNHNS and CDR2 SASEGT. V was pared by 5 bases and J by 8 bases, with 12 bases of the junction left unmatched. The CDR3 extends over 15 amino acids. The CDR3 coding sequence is TGTGCCAGCAGTTCCGACAGGGACCCTCGGAAGCCCCAGCATTTT. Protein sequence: CASSSDRDPRKPQHF.

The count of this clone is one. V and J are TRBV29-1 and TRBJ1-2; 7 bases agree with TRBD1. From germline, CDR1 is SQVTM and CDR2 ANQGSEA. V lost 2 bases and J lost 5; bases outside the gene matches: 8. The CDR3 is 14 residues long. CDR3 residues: CSVESRGGPYGYTF. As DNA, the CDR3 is TGCAGCGTTGAAAGCAGGGGGGGTCCGTATGGCTACACCTTC.

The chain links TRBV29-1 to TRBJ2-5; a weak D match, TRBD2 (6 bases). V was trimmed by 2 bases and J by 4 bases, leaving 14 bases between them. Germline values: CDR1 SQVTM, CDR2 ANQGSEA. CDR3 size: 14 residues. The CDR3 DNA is TGCAGCGTTGAACAGGGAGGATATCGAGAGACCCAGTACTTC. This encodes CSVEQGGYRETQYF.

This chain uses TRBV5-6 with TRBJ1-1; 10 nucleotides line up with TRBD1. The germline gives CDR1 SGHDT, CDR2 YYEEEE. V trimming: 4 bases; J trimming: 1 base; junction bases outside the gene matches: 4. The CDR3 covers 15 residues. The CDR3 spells CASSPWDRGNTEAFF. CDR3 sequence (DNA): TGTGCCAGCAGCCCCTGGGACAGGGGGAACACTGAAGCTTTCTTT. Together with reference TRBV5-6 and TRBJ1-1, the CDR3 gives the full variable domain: DAGVTQSPTHLIKTRGQQVTLRCSPKSGHDTVSWYQQALGQGPQFIFQYYEEEERQRGNFPDRFSGHQFPNYSSELNVNALLLGDSALYLCASSPWDRGNTEAFFGQGTRLTVV.

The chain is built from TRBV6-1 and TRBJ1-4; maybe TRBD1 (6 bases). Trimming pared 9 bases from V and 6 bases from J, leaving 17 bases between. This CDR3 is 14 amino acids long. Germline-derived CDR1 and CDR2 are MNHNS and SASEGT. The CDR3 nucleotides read TGTGCCAGGAACCTTTCAGGGGTCGATGAAAAACTGTTTTTT. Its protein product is CARNLSGVDEKLFF.

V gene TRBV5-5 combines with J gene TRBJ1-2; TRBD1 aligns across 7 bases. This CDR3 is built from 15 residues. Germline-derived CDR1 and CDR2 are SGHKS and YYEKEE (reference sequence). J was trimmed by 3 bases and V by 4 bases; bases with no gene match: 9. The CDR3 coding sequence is TGTGCCAGCAGCCTACGACAGGGAAGGGACTATGGCTACACCTTC. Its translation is CASSLRQGRDYGYTF.

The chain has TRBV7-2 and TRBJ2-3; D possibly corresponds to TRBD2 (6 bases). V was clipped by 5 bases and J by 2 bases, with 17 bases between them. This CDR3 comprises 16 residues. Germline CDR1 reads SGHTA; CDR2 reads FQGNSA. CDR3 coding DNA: TGTGCCAGCAGCCGGGCCCCGGGGGTTGTCACAGATACGCAGTATTTT. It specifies CASSRAPGVVTDTQYF.

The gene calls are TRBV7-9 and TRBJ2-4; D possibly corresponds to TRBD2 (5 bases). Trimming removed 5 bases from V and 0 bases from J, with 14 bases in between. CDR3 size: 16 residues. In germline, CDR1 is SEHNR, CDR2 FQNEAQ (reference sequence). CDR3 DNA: TGTGCCAGCAGCCCAGCGGCAGATGTAGCCAAAAACATTCAGTACTTC. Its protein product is CASSPAADVAKNIQYF.

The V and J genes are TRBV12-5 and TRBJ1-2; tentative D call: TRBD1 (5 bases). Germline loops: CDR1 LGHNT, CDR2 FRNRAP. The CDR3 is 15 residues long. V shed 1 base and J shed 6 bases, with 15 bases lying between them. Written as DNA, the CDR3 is TGTGCTAGTGGTTTGGGGTTAACAGGTTTCAATGGCTACACCTTC. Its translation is CASGLGLTGFNGYTF.

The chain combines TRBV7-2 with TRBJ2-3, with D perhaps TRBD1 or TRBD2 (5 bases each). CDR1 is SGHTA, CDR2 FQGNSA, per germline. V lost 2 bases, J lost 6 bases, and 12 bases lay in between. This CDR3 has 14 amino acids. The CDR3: CASSLSTREDTQYF. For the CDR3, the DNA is TGTGCCAGCAGCTTATCTACCAGGGAGGATACGCAGTATTTT.

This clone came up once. The CDR3: CASSTTGSTEAFF. The CDR3 bases are TGTGCCAGCAGTACGACAGGGTCCACTGAAGCTTTCTTT. This sequence joins TRBV2 and TRBJ1-1; 7 bases map to TRBD1. The CDR3 is made up of 13 amino acids. V lost 5 bases to trimming and J lost 4 bases; unmatched junction nucleotides: 4. CDR1 is SNHLY and CDR2 is FYNNEI in the germline V gene.

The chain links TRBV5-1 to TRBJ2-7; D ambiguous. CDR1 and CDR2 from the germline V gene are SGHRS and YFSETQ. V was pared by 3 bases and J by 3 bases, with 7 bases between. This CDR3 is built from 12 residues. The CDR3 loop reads CASSSGNYEQYF. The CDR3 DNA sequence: TGCGCCAGCAGCTCCGGAAACTACGAGCAGTACTTC. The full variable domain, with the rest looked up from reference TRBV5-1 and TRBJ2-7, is KAGVTQTPRYLIKTRGQQVTLSCSPISGHRSVSWYQQTPGQGLQFLFEYFSETQRNKGNFPGRFSGRQFSNSRSEMNVSTLELGDSALYLCASSSGNYEQYFGPGTRLTVT.

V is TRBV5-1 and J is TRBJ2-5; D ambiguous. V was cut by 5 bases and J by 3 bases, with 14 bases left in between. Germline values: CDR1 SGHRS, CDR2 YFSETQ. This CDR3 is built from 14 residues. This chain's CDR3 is CASRLTGLEETQYF. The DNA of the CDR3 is TGCGCCAGCAGACTAACCGGGTTAGAAGAGACCCAGTACTTC.

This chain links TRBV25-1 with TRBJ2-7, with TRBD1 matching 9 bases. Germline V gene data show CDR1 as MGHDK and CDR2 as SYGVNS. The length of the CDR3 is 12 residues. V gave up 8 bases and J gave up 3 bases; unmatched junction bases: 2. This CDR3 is CASGDRVYEQYF. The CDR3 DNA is TGTGCCAGCGGGGACAGGGTCTACGAGCAGTACTTC.

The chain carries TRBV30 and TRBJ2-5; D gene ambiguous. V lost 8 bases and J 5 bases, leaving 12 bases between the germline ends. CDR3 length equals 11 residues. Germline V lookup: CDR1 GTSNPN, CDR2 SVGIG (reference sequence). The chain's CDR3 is CAGSDVETQYF. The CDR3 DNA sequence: TGTGCCGGCTCTGATGTCGAGACCCAGTACTTC.

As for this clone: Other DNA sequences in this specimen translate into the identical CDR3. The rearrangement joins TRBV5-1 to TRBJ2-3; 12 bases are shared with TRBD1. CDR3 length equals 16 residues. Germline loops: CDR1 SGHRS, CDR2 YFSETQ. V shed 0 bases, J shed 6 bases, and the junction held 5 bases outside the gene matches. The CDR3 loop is CASSLVGTGGADTQYF. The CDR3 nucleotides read TGCGCCAGCAGCTTGGTTGGGACAGGGGGCGCGGATACGCAGTATTTT.

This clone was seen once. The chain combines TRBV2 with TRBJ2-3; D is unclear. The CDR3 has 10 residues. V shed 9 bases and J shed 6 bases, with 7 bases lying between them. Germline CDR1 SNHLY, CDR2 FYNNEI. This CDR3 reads CASGVDTQYF. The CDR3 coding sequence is TGTGCCAGTGGGGTGGATACGCAGTATTTT.

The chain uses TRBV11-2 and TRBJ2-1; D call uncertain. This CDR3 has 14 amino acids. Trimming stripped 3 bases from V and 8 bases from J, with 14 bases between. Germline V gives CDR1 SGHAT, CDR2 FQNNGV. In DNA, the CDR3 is TGTGCCAGCAGCTTTATCTCAGCTGGGGATGAGCAGTTCTTC. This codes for CASSFISAGDEQFF.

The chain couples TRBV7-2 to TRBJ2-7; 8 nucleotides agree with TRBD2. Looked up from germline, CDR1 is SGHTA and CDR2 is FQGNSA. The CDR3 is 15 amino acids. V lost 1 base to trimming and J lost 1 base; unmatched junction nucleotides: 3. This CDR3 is CASSLVSGESYEQYF. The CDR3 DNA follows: TGTGCCAGCAGCTTAGTTAGCGGGGAATCCTACGAGCAGTACTTC.

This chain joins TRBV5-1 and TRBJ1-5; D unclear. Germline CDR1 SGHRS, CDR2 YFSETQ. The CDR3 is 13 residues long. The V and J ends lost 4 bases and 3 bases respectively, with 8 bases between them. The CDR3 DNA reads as TGCGCCAGCAGCCTCGACAACAATCAGCCCCAGCATTTT. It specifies CASSLDNNQPQHF.